This T cell receptor beta chain was documented in a study of blood T cell repertoires in COVID-19. Overall study context: The United States, Italy and Spain supplied acute and convalescent COVID-19 samples.

V gave up 2 bases and J gave up 4 bases; unmatched junction bases: 6. CDR3 length equals 15 residues. Germline CDR1 ENHRY, CDR2 SYGVKD. As handled by the study authors: Using reference gene primer amplification, nucleated cell counts were estimated. Sequencing used immunoSEQ multiplex PCR; TCRdb keeps in-frame clones, though not all of them. The V and J calls and clone size are taken from that table; D and trimming were inferred from the DNA. The sample has 400,000 to 500,000 clones, 86% seen once; the top ten hold approximately 1.4%. Sequenced material: peripheral blood. The rearrangement links TRBV10-3 to TRBJ2-5, with 8 bases that match TRBD2. The origin of this receptor is a woman in her 30s with active or convalescent COVID-19. The CDR3 DNA follows: TGTGCCATCAGTGAGGACCGAAGCGGGAGAGAGACCCAGTACTTC. Its translation is CAISEDRSGRETQYF.